This record concerns one T cell receptor (beta chain) sequence. Its antigen is currently unknown. Trimming pared 5 bases from V and 5 bases from J, leaving 13 bases between. Germline V lookup: CDR1 SGHNT, CDR2 YENEEA. The CDR3 runs to 13 residues. The data originate from a study of shared clonotypes between healthy human individuals. Study as a whole: Each donor contributed plates that comprised three CD4 naive, three CD4 memory, two CD8 naive and one CD8 memory. Study conclusions and caveats: The study found 4.5% to 5% of naive CD4 clonotypes shared across several donors.

Naive CD4+ cells were CD45RA-selected; the remaining cells were memory. Measured with immunoSEQ multiplex PCR; TCRdb has only the in-frame clones, and not every one. The sample holds roughly 1.4 million clones, 98% to 99% seen once. The receptor's source is a young man in good health. The specimen sequenced was naive CD4+ T cells sorted from blood. As for subset: CD45RA+ positively selected. The V gene is TRBV11-3, the J gene TRBJ2-7, with a tentative D call TRBD2 (6 bases). Here the CDR3 reads CASSRRDANEQYF. The CDR3 DNA is TGTGCCAGCAGCCGGCGGGACGCGAACGAGCAGTACTTC.